The clone carrying this T cell receptor (beta chain) was observed many times. Its target is not known. A single record per CDR3 protein comes from TCRdb applying MiXCR to the PCR reads. The table records some 680,000 distinct CDR3 sequences, 25% of them present only once. This entry comes from a study of molecular identifiers for immune sequencing clone quantification. Overall study results and limits: Shared barcodes on identical TCR molecules could underestimate the sizes of highly expanded clones. The study found clones above 20 RNA copies held over 98% of effector molecules and under 1% in naive cells. Jurkat TCR RNA from one cell was spiked into approximately 930,000 naive cells, and it was reportedly detectable there.

Germline-derived CDR1 and CDR2 are MDHEN and SYDVKM. Trimming stripped 8 bases from V and 6 bases from J, with 16 bases between. CDR3 size: 14 residues. This clonotype was obtained from a human donor in good health. Some libraries in this study had Jurkat cell RNA spiked in. The sample comprised naive CD8+ T cells from blood, with Jurkat cell RNA spiked in. Documented subset: FACS-sorted CD8+CD4-CCR7+CD45RA+ naive T cells. The gene calls are TRBV28 and TRBJ1-4; the D gene is possibly TRBD1 (5 bases). DNA for the CDR3: TGTGCCAGCCTCAGGGCTTTGGGGTATGAAAAACTGTTTTTT. It encodes CASLRALGYEKLFF.